This is a list of T cell receptor beta chains from one sample in a study of response to subunit inactivated influenza vaccine. TCRdb reprocessed the RT-PCR reads via MiXCR and lists one record per CDR3 protein. Among approximately 250,000 distinct CDR3 sequences listed, 10% to 15% were seen once. The sample was non-naive T cells sorted from PBMCs, taken less than 15 days before vaccination. These TCRs come from a man over 45 who received an inactivated influenza vaccine. Both conserved end residues are part of each CDR3. The D gene is left open where the match is weak. Size is omitted from some rows. Given values are once, few, many or a class for expanded clones.

cdr3_nt: TGTGCCAGCAGTGAAAGTTTACGGAATAACTATGGCTACACCTTC
cdr3_aa: CASSESLRNNYGYTF
cdr3_length: 15
clone_size: many
d_call: .
v_call: TRBV2
j_call: TRBJ1-2

cdr3_nt: TGTGCCAGCAGAGCCCGGGACACCGCTAACTATGGCTACACCTTC
cdr3_aa: CASRARDTANYGYTF
cdr3_length: 15
clone_size: .
d_call: .
v_call: TRBV6-1
j_call: TRBJ1-2

cdr3_nt: TGCAGCGTTACAACTCCCGGAGGGGCCTCCCGGATGGGCGAGCAGTACTTC
cdr3_aa: CSVTTPGGASRMGEQYF
cdr3_length: 17
clone_size: few
d_call: .
v_call: TRBV29-1
j_call: TRBJ2-7

cdr3_nt: TGTGCCAGCAGTTACGAGATACCCCCCCTCCACTTT
cdr3_aa: CASSYEIPPLHF
cdr3_length: 12
clone_size: .
d_call: .
v_call: TRBV6-2/TRBV6-3
j_call: TRBJ1-6

cdr3_nt: TGTGCCTGGAGTAAACAGGTTGAAAAACTGTTTTTT
cdr3_aa: CAWSKQVEKLFF
cdr3_length: 12
clone_size: .
d_call: .
v_call: TRBV30
j_call: TRBJ1-4

cdr3_nt: TGTGCCAGCAGCGCCCGACATAACACAGATACGCAGTATTTT
cdr3_aa: CASSARHNTDTQYF
cdr3_length: 14
clone_size: few
d_call: .
v_call: TRBV7-9
j_call: TRBJ2-3

cdr3_nt: TGTGCCAGCAGCTTCCCAGGGGGCCAGAACACTGAAGCTTTCTTT
cdr3_aa: CASSFPGGQNTEAFF
cdr3_length: 15
clone_size: .
d_call: TRBD1
v_call: TRBV5-4
j_call: TRBJ1-1

cdr3_nt: TGTGCCAGCAGCCAAGGGCGGAGGGGGGGCAATGAGCAGTTCTTC
cdr3_aa: CASSQGRRGGNEQFF
cdr3_length: 15
clone_size: many
d_call: .
v_call: TRBV3-1
j_call: TRBJ2-1

cdr3_nt: TGCGCCAGCAGGGGACAGTCAAACTATGGCTACACCTTC
cdr3_aa: CASRGQSNYGYTF
cdr3_length: 13
clone_size: many
d_call: TRBD1
v_call: TRBV5-1
j_call: TRBJ1-2

cdr3_nt: TGTGCCACCAGTGAGGGGTGGGCTAGCGGGAGTAGTGATGAGCAGTTCTTC
cdr3_aa: CATSEGWASGSSDEQFF
cdr3_length: 17
clone_size: few
d_call: TRBD2
v_call: TRBV24-1
j_call: TRBJ2-1

cdr3_nt: TGCGCCAGCAGGTTTGTGACCACTGATCTTACAGATACGCAGTATTTT
cdr3_aa: CASRFVTTDLTDTQYF
cdr3_length: 16
clone_size: many
d_call: .
v_call: TRBV5-1
j_call: TRBJ2-3

cdr3_nt: TGTGCCAGCAGTGGAGACAGGGGGAGAATAGGAAACACCATATATTTT
cdr3_aa: CASSGDRGRIGNTIYF
cdr3_length: 16
clone_size: many
d_call: TRBD1
v_call: TRBV6-1
j_call: TRBJ1-3

cdr3_nt: TGTGCCAGCAGCACAATAGCGGGGGGAAAAGAGACCCAGTACTTC
cdr3_aa: CASSTIAGGKETQYF
cdr3_length: 15
clone_size: few
d_call: TRBD2
v_call: TRBV6-2/TRBV6-3
j_call: TRBJ2-5

cdr3_nt: TGCGCCAGCAGCTTTACGGTGTCGGGTGACTATGGCTACACCTTC
cdr3_aa: CASSFTVSGDYGYTF
cdr3_length: 15
clone_size: .
d_call: .
v_call: TRBV5-1
j_call: TRBJ1-2

cdr3_nt: TGTGCCAGCAGCCAGAGGGGGGGGCAGAGCTCCTACGAGCAGTACTTC
cdr3_aa: CASSQRGGQSSYEQYF
cdr3_length: 16
clone_size: .
d_call: .
v_call: TRBV9
j_call: TRBJ2-7

cdr3_nt: TGTGCCAGCAGCTTGGACGATTCTTCACCCCTCCACTTT
cdr3_aa: CASSLDDSSPLHF
cdr3_length: 13
clone_size: few
d_call: .
v_call: TRBV5-5
j_call: TRBJ1-6

cdr3_nt: TGTGCCAGCAGCTACGGTACGGATGAGCAGTTCTTC
cdr3_aa: CASSYGTDEQFF
cdr3_length: 12
clone_size: few
d_call: .
v_call: TRBV7-9
j_call: TRBJ2-1

cdr3_nt: TGTGCCACCAGTGACCCTGGGGGCAATATCGGGGAGCTGTTTTTT
cdr3_aa: CATSDPGGNIGELFF
cdr3_length: 15
clone_size: .
d_call: .
v_call: TRBV24-1
j_call: TRBJ2-2

cdr3_nt: TGTGCCAGCAGCGGGACAGGGGGTTCGTCTAGTTATTATGATGAGCAGTTCTTC
cdr3_aa: CASSGTGGSSSYYDEQFF
cdr3_length: 18
clone_size: .
d_call: TRBD1
v_call: TRBV9
j_call: TRBJ2-1

cdr3_nt: TGTGCCACCAGCAGGGACAACGGCGGCAATGAGCAGTTCTTC
cdr3_aa: CATSRDNGGNEQFF
cdr3_length: 14
clone_size: .
d_call: .
v_call: TRBV15
j_call: TRBJ2-1

cdr3_nt: TGTGCCATCAGTGTAGGAGACACCGGGGAGCTGTTTTTT
cdr3_aa: CAISVGDTGELFF
cdr3_length: 13
clone_size: many
d_call: .
v_call: TRBV10-3
j_call: TRBJ2-2

cdr3_nt: TGTGCCAGCAGGCCACAGGGTAGCAATTCACCCCTCCACTTT
cdr3_aa: CASRPQGSNSPLHF
cdr3_length: 14
clone_size: .
d_call: .
v_call: TRBV27
j_call: TRBJ1-6

cdr3_nt: TGCAGTGCTAGAAGGGACACTGGAAACACCATATATTTT
cdr3_aa: CSARRDTGNTIYF
cdr3_length: 13
clone_size: .
d_call: .
v_call: TRBV20-1
j_call: TRBJ1-3